The rows below give T cell receptor beta chains drawn from one sample of a study of cytomegalovirus exposure and HLA in healthy donors. Generated by immunoSEQ multiplex PCR, the TCRdb table keeps only in-frame clones and is missing some. The sample consists of approximately 120,000 clones, 90% to 95% of them appearing once. Specimen: PBMCs. Receptor source: a woman younger than 30 in good health and CMV-seronegative. CDR3s include the opening cysteine and the closing phenylalanine or tryptophan. D genes are given only for firm matches. Clone size is not always given. Where it is, it says once, few, many or a class for expanded clones.

NA	TRBV7-6	TRBJ1-2	TRBD1	TGTGCCAGCAGCTTAGCAGGGGGCGGGGCTGGCTACACCTTC	CASSLAGGGAGYTF
NA	TRBV6-1	TRBJ1-2	NA	TGTGCCATCAATAGGGGCGCACGTGGCTACACCTTC	CAINRGARGYTF
once	TRBV5-1	TRBJ2-1	TRBD2	TGCGCCACCTCCCAGGTCAGCGGGGTCTACAATGAGCAGTTCTTC	CATSQVSGVYNEQFF
NA	TRBV28	TRBJ2-1	TRBD2	TGTGCCAGCAGTTTGCTAGCGGGTTACAATGAGCAGTTCTTC	CASSLLAGYNEQFF
NA	TRBV19	TRBJ2-3	NA	TGTGCCAGTAGTATAGGTGCAGGGTGGGATACGCAGTATTTT	CASSIGAGWDTQYF
NA	TRBV5-4	TRBJ1-1	NA	TGTGCCAGCAGTAGGTGGGATACAGGGTCTTCCACTGAAGCTTTCTTT	CASSRWDTGSSTEAFF
NA	TRBV28	TRBJ2-7	TRBD1	TGTGCCAGCACCGAATCCAGGGGGCGCCACGAGCAGTACTTC	CASTESRGRHEQYF
NA	TRBV6-1	TRBJ2-1	TRBD2	TGTGCCAGCAGATCTCTAGCGGGAGGGCCCGATGAGCAGTTCTTC	CASRSLAGGPDEQFF
NA	TRBV9	TRBJ2-1	NA	TGTGCCAGCAGCCCGGCCCTCACTAGCCGTCTATCTGAGCAGTTCTTC	CASSPALTSRLSEQFF
NA	TRBV25-1	TRBJ2-1	TRBD1	TGTGCCAGCAGTACCGGGACAGGGTTCAACAATGAGCAGTTCTTC	CASSTGTGFNNEQFF
NA	TRBV7-2	TRBJ2-7	NA	TGTGCCAGCAGCTCTCGGGGAGGCTCCTACGAGCAGTACTTC	CASSSRGGSYEQYF
NA	TRBV29-1	TRBJ2-1	TRBD2	TGCAGCGTGGAAAAAAAAAGGGCTAGCGGGAGGGGCGATGAGCAGTTCTTC	CSVEKKRASGRGDEQFF
NA	TRBV4-1	TRBJ2-1	TRBD2	TGCGCCAGCAGCCATGTTTCGGGGAGGGCCTACAATGAGCAGTTCTTC	CASSHVSGRAYNEQFF
NA	TRBV5-1	TRBJ1-1	NA	TGCGCCAGCAGCGCGGGCCAAACTTACACTGAAGCTTTCTTT	CASSAGQTYTEAFF
NA	TRBV21-1	TRBJ1-4	NA	TGTGCCAGCAGCACTGTTCCAACTAATGAAAAACTGTTTTTT	CASSTVPTNEKLFF
NA	TRBV29-1	TRBJ2-2	NA	TGCAGCGTTGCAGGTTTTGTGGGAGCCGGGGAGCTGTTTTTT	CSVAGFVGAGELFF
NA	TRBV4-1	TRBJ1-1	TRBD1	TGCGCCAGCAGCCAAGGCCTAGGGACAGTTACTAAAGCTTTCTTT	CASSQGLGTVTKAFF
NA	TRBV5-1	TRBJ2-1	TRBD2	TGCGCCAGCAGCTATCCTGGAGACAGAGCGCTAGCGGGGTTGGGGTACAATGAGCAGTTCTTC	CASSYPGDRALAGLGYNEQFF
once	TRBV5-4	TRBJ1-1	NA	TGTGCCAGCAGCTTGACGGGGAGCACTGAAGCTTTCTTT	CASSLTGSTEAFF
NA	TRBV5-1	TRBJ1-3	TRBD1	TGCGCCAGCCGAGCACAGGGGCAGGTGGGCACCATATATTTT	CASRAQGQVGTIYF
NA	TRBV9	TRBJ2-3	NA	TGTGCCAGCAGCGTAGACGGGAGCACAGATACGCAGTATTTT	CASSVDGSTDTQYF
NA	TRBV2	TRBJ1-3	NA	TGTGCCAGCAATCCCAGGACTGCTGGAAACACCATATATTTT	CASNPRTAGNTIYF
once	TRBV12-5	TRBJ1-4	NA	TGTGCTAGTGGTTCTTTGAATGAAAAACTGTTTTTT	CASGSLNEKLFF
NA	TRBV7-6	TRBJ2-7	NA	TGTGCCAGCAGCTTAGGACAGGACTCCTACGAGCAGTACTTC	CASSLGQDSYEQYF
NA	TRBV28	TRBJ2-2	NA	TGTGCCAGCAGTCCGGTGGCGAACACCGGGGAGCTGTTTTTT	CASSPVANTGELFF
NA	TRBV2	TRBJ1-1	NA	TGTGCCAGCACGCTCGAAGAACAGGGATTGAACACTGAAGCTTTCTTT	CASTLEEQGLNTEAFF
NA	TRBV28	TRBJ1-1	NA	TGTGCCAGCAGTGCCCCTGGGGGGACCACTGAAGCTTTCTTT	CASSAPGGTTEAFF
NA	TRBV5-1	TRBJ2-2	NA	TGCGCCAGCAGTTCCTCACAGGGTGCCACCGGGGAGCTGTTTTTT	CASSSSQGATGELFF
NA	TRBV28	TRBJ2-7	TRBD2	TGTGCCAGCAGTTTAGGGCTAGCGGGAGCTAACGAGCAGTACTTC	CASSLGLAGANEQYF